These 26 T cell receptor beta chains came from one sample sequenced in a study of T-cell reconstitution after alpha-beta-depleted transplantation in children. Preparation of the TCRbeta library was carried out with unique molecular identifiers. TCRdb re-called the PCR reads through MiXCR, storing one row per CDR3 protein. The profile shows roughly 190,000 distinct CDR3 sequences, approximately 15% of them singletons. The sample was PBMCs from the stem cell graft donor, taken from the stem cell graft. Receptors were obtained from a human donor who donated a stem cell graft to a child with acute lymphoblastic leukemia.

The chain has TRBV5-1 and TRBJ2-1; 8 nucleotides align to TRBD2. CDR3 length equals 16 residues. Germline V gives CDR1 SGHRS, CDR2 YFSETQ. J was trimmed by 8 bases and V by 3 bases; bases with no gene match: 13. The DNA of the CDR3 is TGCGCCAGCAGCTGGGGCCACGGGAGGGCCGGAGATGAGCAGTTCTTC. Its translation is CASSWGHGRAGDEQFF.

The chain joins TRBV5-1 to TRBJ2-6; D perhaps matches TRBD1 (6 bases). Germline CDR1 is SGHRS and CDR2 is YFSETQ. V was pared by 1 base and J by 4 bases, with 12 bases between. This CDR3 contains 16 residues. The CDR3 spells CASSLMGAGGANVLTF. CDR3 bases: TGCGCCAGCAGCTTGATGGGGGCGGGCGGGGCCAACGTCCTGACTTTC.

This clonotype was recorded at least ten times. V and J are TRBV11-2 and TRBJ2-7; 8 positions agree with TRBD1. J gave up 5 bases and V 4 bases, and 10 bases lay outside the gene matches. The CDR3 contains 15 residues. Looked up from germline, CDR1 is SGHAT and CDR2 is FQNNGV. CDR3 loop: CASSYGTGGFNEQYF. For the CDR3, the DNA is TGTGCCAGCAGCTACGGAACAGGGGGTTTCAACGAGCAGTACTTC.

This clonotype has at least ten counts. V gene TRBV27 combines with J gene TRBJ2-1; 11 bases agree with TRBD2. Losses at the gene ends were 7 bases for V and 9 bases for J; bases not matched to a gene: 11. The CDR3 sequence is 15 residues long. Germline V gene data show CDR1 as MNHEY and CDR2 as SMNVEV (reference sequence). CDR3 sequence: CASTGLAGKRGEQFF. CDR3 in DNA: TGTGCCAGCACCGGACTAGCGGGCAAGAGAGGTGAGCAGTTCTTC.

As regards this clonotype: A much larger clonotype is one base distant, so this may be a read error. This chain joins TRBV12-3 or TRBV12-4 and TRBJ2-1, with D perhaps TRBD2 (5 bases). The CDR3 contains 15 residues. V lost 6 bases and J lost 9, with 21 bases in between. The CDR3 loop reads CASSSLRGAATEQFF. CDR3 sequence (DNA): TGTGCCAGCAGCTCCCTCCGGGGTGCGGCCACTGAGCAGTTCTTC.

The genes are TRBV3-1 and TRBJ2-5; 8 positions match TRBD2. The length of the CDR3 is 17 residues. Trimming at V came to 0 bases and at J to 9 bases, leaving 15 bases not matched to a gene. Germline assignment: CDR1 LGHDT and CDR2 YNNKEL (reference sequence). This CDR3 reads CASSQDGGGLRLMAQYF. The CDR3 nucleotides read TGTGCCAGCAGCCAAGACGGGGGGGGGTTGAGGTTGATGGCCCAGTACTTC.

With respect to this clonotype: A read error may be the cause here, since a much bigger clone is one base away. The CDR3 DNA sequence: TGTACCAGCAGTTTAGCGCTGGAGGGACGACGCGGTTACGAGCAGTACTTC. Amino acid sequence: CTSSLALEGRRGYEQYF. The chain carries TRBV12-3 or TRBV12-4 and TRBJ2-7, with a possible D match to TRBD2 (6 bases). The CDR3 has 17 amino acids.

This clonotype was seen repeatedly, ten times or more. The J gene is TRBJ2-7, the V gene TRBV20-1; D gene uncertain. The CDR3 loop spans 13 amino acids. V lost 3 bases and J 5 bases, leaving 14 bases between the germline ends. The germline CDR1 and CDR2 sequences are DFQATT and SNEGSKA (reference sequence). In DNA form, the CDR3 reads TGCAGTGCTAGTGGGCCGCGGTGGAACGAGCAGTACTTC. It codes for CSASGPRWNEQYF.

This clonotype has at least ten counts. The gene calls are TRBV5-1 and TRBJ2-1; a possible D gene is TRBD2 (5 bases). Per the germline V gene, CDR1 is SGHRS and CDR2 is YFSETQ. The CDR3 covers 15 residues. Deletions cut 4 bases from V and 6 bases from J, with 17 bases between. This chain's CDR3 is CASSLRGQWGNEQFF. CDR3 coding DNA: TGCGCCAGCAGCCTTCGAGGGCAATGGGGCAATGAGCAGTTCTTC.

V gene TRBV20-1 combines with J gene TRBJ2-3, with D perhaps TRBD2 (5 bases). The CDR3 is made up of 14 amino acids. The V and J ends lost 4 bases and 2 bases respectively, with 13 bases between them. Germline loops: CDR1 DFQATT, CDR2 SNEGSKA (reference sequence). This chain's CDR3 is CSANWAGYTDTQYF. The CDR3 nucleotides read TGCAGTGCTAATTGGGCGGGTTACACAGATACGCAGTATTTT.

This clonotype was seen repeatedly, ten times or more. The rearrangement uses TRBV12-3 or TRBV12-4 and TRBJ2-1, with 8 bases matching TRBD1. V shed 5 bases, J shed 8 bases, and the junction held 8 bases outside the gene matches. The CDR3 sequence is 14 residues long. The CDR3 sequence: CASSLDRDGDEQFF. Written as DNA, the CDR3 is TGTGCCAGCAGTCTGGACAGGGATGGCGATGAGCAGTTCTTC.

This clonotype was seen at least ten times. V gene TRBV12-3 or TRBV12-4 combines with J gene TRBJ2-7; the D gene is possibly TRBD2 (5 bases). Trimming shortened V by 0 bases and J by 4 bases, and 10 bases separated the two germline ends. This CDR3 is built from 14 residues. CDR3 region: CASSLAGVIYEQYF. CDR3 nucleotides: TGTGCCAGCAGTTTAGCGGGAGTAATTTACGAGCAGTACTTC.

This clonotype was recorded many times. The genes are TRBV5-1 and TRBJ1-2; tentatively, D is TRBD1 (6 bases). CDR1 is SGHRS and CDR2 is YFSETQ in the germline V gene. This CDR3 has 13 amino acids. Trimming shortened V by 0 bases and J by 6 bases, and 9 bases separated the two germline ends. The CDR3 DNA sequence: TGCGCCAGCAGCTTGGGAAGGGACAATGGCTACACCTTC. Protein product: CASSLGRDNGYTF.

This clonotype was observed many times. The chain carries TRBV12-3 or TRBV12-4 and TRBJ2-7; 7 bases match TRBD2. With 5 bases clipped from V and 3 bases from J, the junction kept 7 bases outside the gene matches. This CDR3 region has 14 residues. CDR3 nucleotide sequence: TGTGCCAGCAGTCCGTCCGGACTAGTCTACGAGCAGTACTTC. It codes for CASSPSGLVYEQYF.

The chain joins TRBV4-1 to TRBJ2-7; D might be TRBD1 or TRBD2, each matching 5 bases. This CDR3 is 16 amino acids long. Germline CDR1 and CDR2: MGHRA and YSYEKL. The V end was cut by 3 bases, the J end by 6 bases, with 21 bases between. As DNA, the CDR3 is TGCGCCAGCAGCCAGGATCCGGGACCCTCACTGAGCGAGCAGTACTTC. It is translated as CASSQDPGPSLSEQYF.

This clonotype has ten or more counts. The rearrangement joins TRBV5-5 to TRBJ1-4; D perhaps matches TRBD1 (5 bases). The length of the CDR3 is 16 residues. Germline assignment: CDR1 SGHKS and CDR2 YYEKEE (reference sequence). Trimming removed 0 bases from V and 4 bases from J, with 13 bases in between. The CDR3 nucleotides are TGTGCCAGCAGCTTGGTGCCAGGGCGGAGTAATGAAAAACTGTTTTTT. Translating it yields CASSLVPGRSNEKLFF.

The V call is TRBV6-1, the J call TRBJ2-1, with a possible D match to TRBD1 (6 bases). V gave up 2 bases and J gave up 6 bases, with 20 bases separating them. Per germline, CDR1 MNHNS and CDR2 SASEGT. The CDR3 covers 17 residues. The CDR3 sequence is CASSESIAAGAANEQFF. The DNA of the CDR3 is TGTGCCAGCAGTGAAAGTATCGCCGCAGGGGCGGCCAATGAGCAGTTCTTC.

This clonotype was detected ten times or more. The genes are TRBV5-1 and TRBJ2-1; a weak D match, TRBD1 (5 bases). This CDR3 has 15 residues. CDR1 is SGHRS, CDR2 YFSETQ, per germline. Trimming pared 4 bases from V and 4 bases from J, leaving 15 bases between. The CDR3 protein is CASSLLGVGYNEQFF. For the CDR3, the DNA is TGCGCCAGCAGCCTTTTAGGGGTGGGGTACAATGAGCAGTTCTTC.

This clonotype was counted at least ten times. The CDR3 sequence: CASTGTSGRIRHEQYF. The CDR3 DNA is TGTGCCAGCACCGGGACTAGCGGGAGAATTCGGCACGAGCAGTACTTC. The chain joins TRBV12-3 or TRBV12-4 to TRBJ2-7, with 14 bases that match TRBD2. The CDR3 sequence is 16 residues long. V shed 7 bases and J 5 bases; nucleotides not matched to a gene: 10.

CDR3 in amino acids: CAMSSSDINTGELFF. The CDR3, as DNA: TGTGCCATGAGCTCCAGTGACATAAACACCGGGGAGCTGTTTTTT. The V call is TRBV24-1, the J call TRBJ2-2; D not resolved. CDR1 is KGHDR and CDR2 is SFDVKD in the germline V gene. The V gene lost 11 bases and the J gene lost 2 bases, with 17 bases spanning the gap. This CDR3 has 15 residues.

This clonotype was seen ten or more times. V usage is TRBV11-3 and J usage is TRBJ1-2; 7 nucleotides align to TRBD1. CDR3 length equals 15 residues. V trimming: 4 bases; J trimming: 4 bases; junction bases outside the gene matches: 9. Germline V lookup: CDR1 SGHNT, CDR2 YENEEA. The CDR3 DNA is TGTGCCAGCAGCTCCGGGGGACAGAATCTCTATGGCTACACCTTC. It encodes CASSSGGQNLYGYTF.

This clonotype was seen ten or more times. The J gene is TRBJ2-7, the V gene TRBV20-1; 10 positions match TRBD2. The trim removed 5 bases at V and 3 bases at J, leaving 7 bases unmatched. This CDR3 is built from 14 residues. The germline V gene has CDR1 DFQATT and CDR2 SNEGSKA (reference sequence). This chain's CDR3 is CSAESGRVSYEQYF. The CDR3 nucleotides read TGCAGTGCTGAGAGCGGGAGGGTCAGCTACGAGCAGTACTTC.

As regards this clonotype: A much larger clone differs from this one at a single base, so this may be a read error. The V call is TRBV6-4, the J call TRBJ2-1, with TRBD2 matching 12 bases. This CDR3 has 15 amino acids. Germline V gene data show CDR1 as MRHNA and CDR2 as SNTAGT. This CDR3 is CASSDSTSGRNAQFF. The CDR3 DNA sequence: TGTGCCAGCAGTGACTCAACTAGCGGGAGGAATGCGCAGTTCTTC.

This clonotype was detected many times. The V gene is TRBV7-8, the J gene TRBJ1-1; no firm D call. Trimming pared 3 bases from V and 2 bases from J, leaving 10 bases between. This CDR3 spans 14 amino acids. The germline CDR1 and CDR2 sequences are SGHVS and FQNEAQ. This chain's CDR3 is CASSLRDLNTEAFF. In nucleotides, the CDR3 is TGTGCCAGCAGCTTGAGGGATCTAAACACTGAAGCTTTCTTT.

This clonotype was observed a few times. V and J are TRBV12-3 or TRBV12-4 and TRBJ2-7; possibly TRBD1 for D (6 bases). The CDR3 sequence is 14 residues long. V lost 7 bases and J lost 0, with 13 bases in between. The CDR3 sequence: CASTDTGFSYEQYF. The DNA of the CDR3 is TGTGCCAGCACCGACACAGGGTTCTCCTACGAGCAGTACTTC.

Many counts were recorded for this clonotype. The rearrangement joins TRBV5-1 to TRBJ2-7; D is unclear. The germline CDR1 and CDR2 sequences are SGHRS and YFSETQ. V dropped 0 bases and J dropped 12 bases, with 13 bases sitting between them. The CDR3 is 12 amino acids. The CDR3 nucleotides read TGCGCCAGCAGCTTGGACAGCCGCGTTTGGTACTTC. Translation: CASSLDSRVWYF.